This is a list of T cell receptor beta chains from one sample in a study of vaccination and CD4 T cells after COVID-19. TCRdb processed the PCR reads anew with MiXCR; each CDR3 protein has one entry. This sample has about 16,000 distinct CDR3 sequences, with around 80% found just once. Antigen specificity for these receptors is unknown. This material consisted of CD4+ T cells from blood, cultured in vitro, taken after SARS-CoV-2 vaccination. All receptors come from a human donor who received a COVID-19 vaccine. The CDR3 runs from the conserved cysteine through the conserved F or W. A D gene is named only where the DNA matches it firmly. Not all rows give a size; the values are once, few, many and, for expanded clones, a class.

cdr3_aa	cdr3_nt	j_call	d_call	v_call	clone_size
CASSSRVTYGYTF	TGTGCCAGCAGCTCCAGGGTAACTTATGGCTACACCTTC	TRBJ1-2	-	TRBV5-4	-
CATSGATPTDTQYF	TGTGCCACAAGCGGGGCGACACCCACAGATACGCAGTATTTT	TRBJ2-3	TRBD2	TRBV19	-
CSARDRPGETYEQYF	TGCAGTGCTAGAGATCGCCCAGGGGAGACCTACGAGCAGTACTTC	TRBJ2-7	-	TRBV20-1	-
CASRGDRGSNQPQHF	TGTGCCAGCAGGGGTGACAGGGGGAGCAATCAGCCCCAGCATTTT	TRBJ1-5	TRBD1	TRBV2	-
CSARVPSGVGTGELFF	TGCAGTGCTAGAGTACCTAGCGGGGTGGGCACCGGGGAGCTGTTTTTT	TRBJ2-2	TRBD2	TRBV20-1	few
CSAREPGGGAQPQHF	TGCAGTGCTAGAGAACCAGGGGGAGGAGCTCAGCCCCAGCATTTT	TRBJ1-5	TRBD1	TRBV20-1	-
CASSESGSGELFF	TGCGCCAGCAGTGAGTCGGGCTCCGGGGAGCTGTTTTTT	TRBJ2-2	-	TRBV10-1	-
CATSRDQGTYGYTF	TGTGCCACCAGCAGAGATCAGGGGACCTATGGCTACACCTTC	TRBJ1-2	-	TRBV15	few
CASSLSGTGEENIQYF	TGTGCCAGCAGTTTAAGCGGGACAGGGGAAGAAAACATTCAGTACTTC	TRBJ2-4	TRBD1	TRBV28	-
CASSPARARPQPQHF	TGTGCCAGTAGTCCGGCCCGGGCCAGACCTCAGCCCCAGCATTTT	TRBJ1-5	-	TRBV19	-
CASSLGGSGLGYTF	TGTGCCAGCAGCTTAGGGGGCTCAGGGTTAGGCTACACCTTC	TRBJ1-2	-	TRBV7-6	-
CASRTGVYNSPLHF	TGTGCCAGTAGAACAGGGGTCTATAATTCACCCCTCCACTTT	TRBJ1-6	TRBD1	TRBV19	-
CSAGTRTGQETQYF	TGCAGTGCTGGGACTAGGACAGGGCAAGAGACCCAGTACTTC	TRBJ2-5	-	TRBV20-1	once
CASSDSGEDTQYF	TGTGCCAGCAGTGATTCGGGGGAAGATACGCAGTATTTT	TRBJ2-3	-	TRBV6-1	few
CASSQGTGSPNYGYTF	TGCGCCAGCAGCCAGGGGACAGGGAGTCCCAACTATGGCTACACCTTC	TRBJ1-2	TRBD1	TRBV5-1	-
CASSKRKGPPGYGYTF	TGTGCCAGCAGCAAACGAAAAGGGCCCCCTGGCTATGGCTACACCTTC	TRBJ1-2	-	TRBV21-1	-
CASSIGRILDYGYTF	TGTGCCAGTAGTATAGGGCGGATTCTCGACTATGGCTACACCTTC	TRBJ1-2	-	TRBV19	-
CASSPRVAGELFF	TGTGCCAGCAGCCCCAGGGTGGCCGGGGAGCTGTTTTTT	TRBJ2-2	-	TRBV27	-
CSASFKAWEAFF	TGCAGTGCTAGCTTTAAGGCCTGGGAAGCTTTCTTT	TRBJ1-1	-	TRBV20-1	-
CASGRPRGTEAFF	TGTGCCAGTGGGAGGCCGAGAGGGACTGAAGCTTTCTTT	TRBJ1-1	-	TRBV19	-
CASKGGRETQYF	TGCGCCAGCAAAGGGGGGCGAGAGACCCAGTACTTC	TRBJ2-5	-	TRBV10-2	-
CATQDRANSPLHF	TGTGCCACCCAGGACAGAGCCAATTCACCCCTCCACTTT	TRBJ1-6	-	TRBV19	-
CASSNPVKVAGELFF	TGTGCCAGCAGCAATCCAGTAAAAGTCGCCGGGGAGCTGTTTTTT	TRBJ2-2	-	TRBV21-1	few
CSARDQGFGLYNEQFF	TGCAGTGCTAGAGATCAAGGGTTCGGACTATACAATGAGCAGTTCTTC	TRBJ2-1	-	TRBV20-1	-
CASSPDYGSNYGYTF	TGCGCCAGCAGCCCCGATTACGGGTCTAACTATGGCTACACCTTC	TRBJ1-2	-	TRBV5-1	-
CSAKVGTNTEAFF	TGCAGTGCGAAGGTAGGGACAAACACTGAAGCTTTCTTT	TRBJ1-1	-	TRBV20-1	once
CASRDRGSSYNSPLHF	TGCGCCAGCAGGGACAGGGGGAGCTCCTATAATTCACCCCTCCACTTT	TRBJ1-6	TRBD1	TRBV10-2	-
CASRADRGSNQPQHF	TGTGCCAGCAGGGCGGACAGGGGAAGCAATCAGCCCCAGCATTTT	TRBJ1-5	TRBD1	TRBV2	-
CASSLSLASGGSTDTQYF	TGTGCCAGCAGCCTCTCACTGGCTAGCGGGGGGTCCACAGATACGCAGTATTTT	TRBJ2-3	TRBD2	TRBV7-9	-
CATSRRDRASEAFF	TGTGCCACCAGCCGCCGGGACAGGGCCAGTGAAGCTTTCTTT	TRBJ1-1	TRBD1	TRBV15	few
CSAEAGDTQYF	TGCAGTGCTGAGGCGGGGGATACGCAGTATTTT	TRBJ2-3	-	TRBV20-1	-
CASSLVSGGSSDTQYF	TGTGCCAGCAGCTTAGTGAGCGGAGGGTCCTCAGATACGCAGTATTTT	TRBJ2-3	-	TRBV7-8	-
CASSESGQPEKLFF	TGTGCCAGCAGTGAATCGGGACAGCCGGAAAAACTGTTTTTT	TRBJ1-4	TRBD1	TRBV6-1	-
CASSVAVREQYF	TGTGCCAGCAGTGTAGCAGTCCGCGAGCAGTACTTC	TRBJ2-7	-	TRBV6-1	-
CSARDTSGGVDTQYF	TGCAGTGCTAGAGACACTAGCGGGGGGGTTGATACGCAGTATTTT	TRBJ2-3	TRBD2	TRBV20-1	-
CSARDWGGKYGYTF	TGCAGTGCTAGAGATTGGGGTGGGAAGTATGGCTACACCTTC	TRBJ1-2	-	TRBV20-1	-
CSASHRAGGNTIYF	TGCAGTGCTAGCCACAGGGCAGGGGGAAACACCATATATTTT	TRBJ1-3	-	TRBV20-1	-
CASSFSGSPLHF	TGTGCCAGCAGTTTTTCTGGTTCACCCCTCCACTTT	TRBJ1-6	-	TRBV27	-
CASSHTHEQYF	TGTGCCAGCAGCCATACTCACGAGCAGTACTTC	TRBJ2-7	-	TRBV3-1	-
CASSEQLAGGETQYF	TGTGCCAGCAGTGAACAGCTAGCGGGGGGGGAGACCCAGTACTTC	TRBJ2-5	TRBD2	TRBV2	-
CASSHYSAPLHF	TGTGCCAGCAGCCACTATTCGGCACCCCTCCACTTT	TRBJ1-6	-	TRBV7-8	-
CAWSTGDTIYF	TGTGCCTGGAGTACCGGGGACACCATATATTTT	TRBJ1-3	-	TRBV30	few
CASSDDRSTYGYTF	TGTGCCAGCAGTGACGACAGAAGTACTTATGGCTACACCTTC	TRBJ1-2	-	TRBV2	-
CSATRDGGYTF	TGCAGTGCTACCAGGGATGGTGGCTACACCTTC	TRBJ1-2	-	TRBV20-1	once